Below, 28 T cell receptor beta chains from the same sample are listed, as sequenced in a study of blood T cells in healthy people across ages. A second PCR of 7 to 11 cycles used a sample-barcoded 5' primer and a J-beta primer mix. TCRdb processed the 5' RACE reads anew with MiXCR; each CDR3 protein has one entry. The table lists about 680,000 distinct CDR3 sequences, around 49% of them singletons. The sample comprised blood. The origin of the receptors is a woman in her sixties or seventies in good health.

This clonotype was detected a few times. The chain is built from TRBV7-6 and TRBJ1-2; D is ambiguous. Trimming removed 0 bases at V and 6 bases at J, with 17 bases between. CDR1 is SGHVS and CDR2 is FNYEAQ in the germline V gene. This CDR3 region has 16 residues. CDR3 protein: CASSLAQRANRDGYTF. The DNA for the CDR3 is TGTGCCAGCAGCTTAGCGCAGAGGGCCAATAGGGATGGCTACACCTTC.

With respect to this clonotype: A single base separates this from a much larger clone, so it may be a read error. The V gene is TRBV7-2, the J gene TRBJ2-6, with 9 bases matching TRBD1. Germline lookup yields CDR1 SGHTA and CDR2 FQGNSA. This CDR3 comprises 16 residues. This CDR3 reads CASKGTGSSGANVPTF. CDR3 nucleotide sequence: TGTGCCAGCAAAGGGACAGGGAGCTCTGGGGCCAACGTCCCGACTTTC.

The CDR3 region is CASSSLAWGSDGTGELFF. As DNA, the CDR3 is TGTGCCAGCAGCTCTTTAGCGTGGGGGTCGGATGGCACCGGGGAGCTGTTTTTT. The V and J genes are TRBV5-5 and TRBJ2-2; D might be TRBD1 or TRBD2, each matching 5 bases. Germline values: CDR1 SGHKS, CDR2 YYEKEE (reference sequence). With 3 bases removed from V and 4 bases from J, the gap between germline ends came to 22 bases. This CDR3 is 18 amino acids long.

In DNA form, the CDR3 reads TGTGCCAGCAGCCCCGGGACTAGCGGTCGTTTAGCCAAAAACATTCAGTACTTC. Amino acid sequence: CASSPGTSGRLAKNIQYF. The V gene is TRBV7-2, the J gene TRBJ2-4; 11 nucleotides match TRBD2. The CDR3 has 18 residues. After removal of 5 bases from V and 0 bases from J, the junction contained 9 bases not matched to a gene. Germline V gene sequence: CDR1 SGHTA, CDR2 FQGNSA.

The chain uses TRBV9 and TRBJ2-3; D may be TRBD2 (5 bases). Per germline, CDR1 SGDLS and CDR2 YYNGEE. CDR3 length: 15 amino acids. Trimming pared 0 bases from V and 4 bases from J, leaving 12 bases between. As DNA, the CDR3 is TGTGCCAGCAGCGTAGGCCGGGGTGGGTCAGATACGCAGTATTTT. The encoded protein is CASSVGRGGSDTQYF.

This clonotype turned up a few times. The CDR3 reads CASSPIRGYYEQYF. CDR3 DNA: TGTGCCAGCAGCCCTATCCGGGGGTACTACGAGCAGTACTTC. V gene TRBV28 combines with J gene TRBJ2-7; a weak D match, TRBD2 (6 bases). V lost 6 bases and J lost 3, with 15 bases in between. CDR1 and CDR2 from the germline V gene are MDHEN and SYDVKM. This CDR3 comprises 14 residues. Supplemented by reference TRBV28 and TRBJ2-7, the full variable domain reads DVKVTQSSRYLVKRTGEKVFLECVQDMDHENMFWYRQDPGLGLRLIYFSYDVKMKEKGDIPEGYSVSREKKERFSLILESASTNQTSMYLCASSPIRGYYEQYFGPGTRLTVT.

The genes are TRBV10-3 and TRBJ2-3; the D gene is possibly TRBD1 (7 bases). The CDR3 is 16 residues long. Trimming cost V 0 bases and J 6 bases, with 16 bases left between them. The germline V gene has CDR1 ENHRY and CDR2 SYGVKD. The CDR3 nucleotides read TGTGCCATCAGTGAGTCGACTCGGACAGGAGGGGATACGCAGTATTTT. This sequence encodes CAISESTRTGGDTQYF.

This clonotype was detected a few times. The chain links TRBV3-1 to TRBJ2-5; possibly TRBD1 or TRBD2 for D (6 bases each). The germline V and J ends were trimmed by 2 bases and 4 bases, with 14 bases remaining between them. The CDR3 runs to 15 residues. Germline V gene sequence: CDR1 LGHDT, CDR2 YNNKEL (reference sequence). The CDR3 DNA is TGTGCCAGCAGCCAAAGGGAACAGGGAGGAGAGACCCAGTACTTC. It specifies CASSQREQGGETQYF.

This clonotype turned up a few times. This rearrangement joins TRBV5-1 to TRBJ2-5, with 7 bases fitting TRBD1. Germline-derived CDR1 and CDR2 are SGHRS and YFSETQ. The CDR3 runs 15 residues. V shed 1 base, J shed 2 bases, and the junction held 5 bases outside the gene matches. CDR3: CASSLMGQIQETQYF. The CDR3 nucleotides are TGCGCCAGCAGCTTGATGGGACAGATTCAAGAGACCCAGTACTTC.

In the case of this clonotype: The germline gene is not matched at one end of the junction; a read error may be the cause. The rearrangement joins TRBV28 to TRBJ1-2; 8 positions agree with TRBD1. The CDR3 is 16 amino acids. Germline-derived CDR1 and CDR2 are MDHEN and SYDVKM. The CDR3 DNA reads TGTGCCGGCAGTTTATCCCTCAGGGGGCCAAACTATGGCTACACCTTC. Its protein is CAGSLSLRGPNYGYTF.

The V gene is TRBV6-5, the J gene TRBJ2-5; TRBD2 matches at 9 bases. This CDR3 is built from 14 residues. The V segment lost 5 bases and the J segment 7 bases; nucleotides outside the gene matches: 8. Germline V lookup: CDR1 MNHEY, CDR2 SVGAGI. In DNA form, the CDR3 reads TGTGCCAGCAGTCGCCCGGGACTAGCAAGGACCCAGTACTTC. This codes for CASSRPGLARTQYF.

J is TRBJ2-2 and V is TRBV5-1, with TRBD2 matching 7 bases. The germline CDR1 and CDR2 sequences are SGHRS and YFSETQ. Trimming cost V 5 bases and J 2 bases; bases outside gene matches: 9. The CDR3 runs 16 residues. The CDR3 spells CASSLKPGGNTGELFF. CDR3 nucleotides: TGCGCCAGCAGTTTGAAGCCGGGGGGAAACACCGGGGAGCTGTTTTTT.

The rearrangement uses TRBV7-2 and TRBJ2-1; TRBD2 agrees at 11 bases. The junction had 4 bases not matched to a gene; V was cut back by 2 bases and J by 4 bases. Germline CDR1 is SGHTA and CDR2 is FQGNSA. The CDR3 is 16 amino acids. The DNA for the CDR3 is TGTGCCAGCAGCTTAACCGGGACTAGCGGATACAATGAGCAGTTCTTC. Translating gives CASSLTGTSGYNEQFF.

The V call is TRBV9, the J call TRBJ2-1; tentative D call: TRBD2 (6 bases). There are 16 residues in the CDR3. With 3 bases removed from V and 3 bases from J, the gap between germline ends came to 16 bases. In germline, CDR1 is SGDLS, CDR2 YYNGEE. The CDR3 here is CASSARLVAGYNEQFF. CDR3 sequence (DNA): TGTGCCAGCAGCGCCAGACTAGTCGCTGGCTACAATGAGCAGTTCTTC.

The chain combines TRBV9 with TRBJ2-3, with D perhaps given as TRBD1 or TRBD2 (5 bases each). The CDR3 consists of 14 residues. The germline gives CDR1 SGDLS, CDR2 YYNGEE. The V end lost 4 bases, the J end lost 3 bases, and 12 bases lay between the germline ends. The DNA of the CDR3 is TGTGCCAGCAGCCAGGGCGGGTGGACAGATACGCAGTATTTT. Translating gives CASSQGGWTDTQYF.

Concerning this clonotype: One junction end does not reproduce the germline sequence, and a read error may be involved. The rearrangement joins TRBV4-2 to TRBJ1-1; no clear D. Germline lookup yields CDR1 LGHNA and CDR2 YNFKEQ. This CDR3 is built from 14 residues. The CDR3 coding sequence is TGTGCCAGCAGCCCAAGCTGGACGAACACTGTAGCTTTCTTT. Protein product: CASSPSWTNTVAFF.

V usage is TRBV27 and J usage is TRBJ2-7, with D perhaps matching TRBD1 (6 bases). Trimming shortened V by 4 bases and J by 6 bases, and 13 bases separated the two germline ends. Per the germline V gene, CDR1 is MNHEY and CDR2 is SMNVEV (reference sequence). This CDR3 is built from 13 residues. The CDR3 region has the DNA TGTGCCAGCAGTTCAGGACAGACGGTCGAGCAGTACTTC. Protein product: CASSSGQTVEQYF.

This clonotype has a count of ten or more. The rearrangement links TRBV24-1 to TRBJ2-3; D not certain. In germline, CDR1 is KGHDR, CDR2 SFDVKD. V lost 3 bases, J lost 6 bases, and 9 bases lay in between. The CDR3 totals 13 residues. The CDR3 bases are TGTGCCACCAGTGATCCCCAGTGGGATACGCAGTATTTT. This gives the protein CATSDPQWDTQYF.

Only a few counts were recorded for this clonotype. The rearrangement links TRBV27 to TRBJ1-2; tentative D call: TRBD1 (6 bases). The V end lost 5 bases, the J end lost 4 bases, and 8 bases lay between the germline ends. This CDR3 has 12 amino acids. Per germline, CDR1 MNHEY and CDR2 SMNVEV (reference sequence). The CDR3 spells CASSADSYGYTF. The CDR3 DNA reads as TGTGCCAGCAGTGCGGACAGCTATGGCTACACCTTC.

This chain links TRBV18 with TRBJ2-5; weak D call: TRBD2 (6 bases). Per germline, CDR1 KGHSH and CDR2 LQKENI. V shed 8 bases and J shed 11 bases, with 21 bases lying between them. The length of the CDR3 is 13 residues. CDR3 sequence reads: CASLPGLNNEQYF. For the CDR3, the DNA is TGTGCCAGCCTCCCGGGACTCAACAATGAGCAGTACTTC.

The V gene is TRBV20-1, the J gene TRBJ2-1; D tentatively reads TRBD1 or TRBD2 (5 bases each). Germline V gene sequence: CDR1 DFQATT, CDR2 SNEGSKA (reference sequence). The CDR3 is 18 residues long. Trimming stripped 0 bases from V and 0 bases from J, with 18 bases between. Here the CDR3 DNA reads TGCAGTGCTAGAGAACCTCGGTTGGGGACGTCCTCCTACAATGAGCAGTTCTTC. This gives the protein CSAREPRLGTSSYNEQFF.

CDR3 sequence (DNA): TGTGCCAGCAGCGTAAGAGGGCCGAACACCGGGGAGCTGTTTTTT. Its translation: CASSVRGPNTGELFF. The rearrangement uses TRBV9 and TRBJ2-2, with TRBD2 as a possible D gene (5 bases). Trimming stripped 1 base from V and 0 bases from J, with 7 bases between. Germline CDR1 SGDLS, CDR2 YYNGEE. CDR3 length: 15 residues.

Only one count was recorded for this clonotype. A much larger clone is a single base away; this may be a read error. The CDR3 does not end in the conserved phenylalanine or tryptophan, so this is likely a read error. This chain connects TRBV4-2 to TRBJ2-7; D is perhaps TRBD2 (6 bases). The CDR3 loop spans 14 amino acids. Germline CDR1 LGHNA, CDR2 YNFKEQ. Trimming removed 0 bases at V and 0 bases at J, with 6 bases between. CDR3 sequence reads: CASSQEGLSYEQYL. DNA for the CDR3: TGTGCCAGCAGCCAAGAGGGACTCTCCTACGAGCAGTACTTA.

This chain connects TRBV28 to TRBJ2-1; tentatively, D is TRBD1 (6 bases). The CDR3 is 14 amino acids. V was cut by 2 bases and J by 6 bases, with 11 bases left in between. CDR1 is MDHEN, CDR2 SYDVKM, per germline. CDR3 region: CASSLAQGFNEQFF. CDR3 coding DNA: TGTGCCAGCAGTTTAGCCCAGGGGTTCAATGAGCAGTTCTTC.

This chain connects TRBV7-9 to TRBJ2-1, with D perhaps TRBD2 (6 bases). The length of the CDR3 is 15 residues. CDR1 is SEHNR and CDR2 is FQNEAQ in the germline V gene (reference sequence). Trimming removed 8 bases from V and 0 bases from J, with 14 bases in between. This chain's CDR3 is CASGGPLSSYNEQFF. The CDR3 DNA follows: TGTGCCAGCGGAGGGCCGCTGAGCTCCTACAATGAGCAGTTCTTC.

The V and J genes are TRBV5-1 and TRBJ1-1, with no clear D. The germline V and J ends were trimmed by 8 bases and 3 bases, with 20 bases remaining between them. Germline CDR1 reads SGHRS; CDR2 reads YFSETQ. CDR3 length: 15 amino acids. This CDR3 is CASLQDIGRHTEAFF. In DNA, the CDR3 is TGCGCCAGTCTCCAGGATATTGGGCGCCACACTGAAGCTTTCTTT.

The gene calls are TRBV11-2 and TRBJ2-5; either TRBD1 or TRBD2 may supply D (6 bases each). The germline V and J ends were trimmed by 4 bases and 5 bases, with 20 bases remaining between them. The CDR3 runs to 16 residues. Germline CDR1 is SGHAT and CDR2 is FQNNGV. CDR3 bases: TGTGCCAGCAGCTGGACCCCGTGGGGGGCGCAGGAGACCCAGTACTTC. It encodes CASSWTPWGAQETQYF.

This chain uses TRBV27 with TRBJ2-7, with 7 positions matching TRBD1. V was clipped by 5 bases and J by 7 bases; unmatched bases: 14. Germline V gene sequence: CDR1 MNHEY, CDR2 SMNVEV (reference sequence). The CDR3 contains 15 residues. Here the CDR3 DNA reads TGTGCCAGCAGTGTGACAGGGTCCTCCTACAATGAGCAGTACTTC. Its protein is CASSVTGSSYNEQYF.